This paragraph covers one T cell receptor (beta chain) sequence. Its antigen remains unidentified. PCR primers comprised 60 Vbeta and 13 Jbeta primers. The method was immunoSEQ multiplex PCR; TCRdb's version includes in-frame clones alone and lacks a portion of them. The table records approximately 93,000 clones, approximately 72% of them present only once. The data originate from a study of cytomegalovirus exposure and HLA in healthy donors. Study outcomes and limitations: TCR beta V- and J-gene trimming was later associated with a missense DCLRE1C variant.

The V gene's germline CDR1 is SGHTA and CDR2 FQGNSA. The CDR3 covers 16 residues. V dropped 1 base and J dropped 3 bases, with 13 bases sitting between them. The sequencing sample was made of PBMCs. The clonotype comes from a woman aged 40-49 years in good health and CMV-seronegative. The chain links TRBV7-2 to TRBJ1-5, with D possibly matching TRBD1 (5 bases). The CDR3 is CASSLVIQGNNQPQHF. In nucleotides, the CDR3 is TGTGCCAGCAGCTTAGTGATCCAGGGAAACAATCAGCCCCAGCATTTT.